Below, 30 T cell receptor beta chains from the same sample are listed, as sequenced in a study of T cells in Graves' hyperthyroidism and ophthalmopathy. Researchers took RNA transcripts and amplified the TCR beta CDR3 regions from them. A first-round RT-PCR of the TCR CDR3 used the HTBI primer set. TCRdb passed the multiplex PCR reads through MiXCR, listing each CDR3 protein once. This sample has roughly 170,000 distinct CDR3 sequences; about 9.4% occur once, and the top ten carry approximately 24%. Sequencing used blood. These receptors originate from a woman aged 18-35 years with Graves' hyperthyroidism that later progressed to Graves' ophthalmopathy.

This clonotype was counted many times. The chain couples TRBV12-3 or TRBV12-4 to TRBJ1-4, with TRBD1 matching 7 bases. V lost 6 bases, J lost 6 bases, and 10 bases stayed unmatched. CDR3 length: 15 residues. The CDR3 loop is CASRRTGAEDEKLFF. CDR3 DNA sequence: TGTGCCAGCAGGCGAACAGGGGCGGAGGATGAAAAACTGTTTTTT.

This clonotype was picked up many times. V usage is TRBV2 and J usage is TRBJ1-1, with D possibly matching TRBD1 (6 bases). Germline CDR1 SNHLY, CDR2 FYNNEI. V was clipped by 4 bases and J by 2 bases, with 20 bases between them. The CDR3 has 17 residues. The CDR3 sequence is CASSASSRTAGNTEAFF. The CDR3 DNA follows: TGTGCCAGCAGTGCAAGCTCTAGGACAGCCGGTAACACTGAAGCTTTCTTT.

The sample holds many counts of this clonotype. The rearrangement uses TRBV30 and TRBJ2-7, with a weak D call TRBD2 (6 bases). The CDR3 loop spans 13 amino acids. The germline gives CDR1 GTSNPN, CDR2 SVGIG (reference sequence). V was clipped by 1 base and J by 4 bases, with 11 bases between them. CDR3 sequence: CAWSDIAEYEQYF. CDR3 nucleotide sequence: TGTGCCTGGAGTGATATAGCGGAGTACGAGCAGTACTTC.

This clonotype was detected many times. The gene calls are TRBV5-6 and TRBJ2-3; the D gene is possibly TRBD2 (6 bases). The length of the CDR3 is 14 residues. From germline, CDR1 is SGHDT and CDR2 YYEEEE. With 3 bases removed from V and 6 bases from J, the gap between germline ends came to 14 bases. CDR3 bases: TGTGCCAGCAGCTGGGGACTGGAAGGGGATACGCAGTATTTT. As protein: CASSWGLEGDTQYF.

This clonotype was observed at least ten times. The chain recombines TRBV30 with TRBJ2-3, with D possibly being TRBD2 (6 bases). This CDR3 spans 14 amino acids. Trimming took 2 bases from V and 2 from J, leaving 11 bases between them. Looked up from germline, CDR1 is GTSNPN and CDR2 is SVGIG (reference sequence). CDR3 protein: CAWSQTSLTDTQYF. CDR3 bases: TGTGCCTGGAGTCAGACTAGTCTCACAGATACGCAGTATTTT.

This clonotype was counted ten times or more. This chain links TRBV20-1 with TRBJ1-5; the match to TRBD1 covers 7 bases. Unmatched junction bases numbered 12, after V lost 0 bases and J lost 4 bases. Germline V gene sequence: CDR1 DFQATT, CDR2 SNEGSKA (reference sequence). The CDR3 totals 17 residues. CDR3 DNA sequence: TGCAGTGCTAGAGATATGTTTAGGGACAGCCAGAATCAGCCCCAGCATTTT. Its translation: CSARDMFRDSQNQPQHF.

There are a few counts of this clonotype. This clone may be a read error of a much larger clone one base away. This chain links TRBV29-1 with TRBJ2-1, with TRBD1 as a possible D gene (6 bases). The germline V gene encodes CDR1 SQVTM and CDR2 ANQGSEA. This CDR3 comprises 19 residues. Trimming removed 4 bases at V and 7 bases at J, with 32 bases between. The CDR3 here is CSVAVRSKFLPGTKNEQFF. The CDR3 nucleotides are TGCAGCGTTGCGGTTCGGTCGAAGTTCCTTCCCGGGACAAAGAATGAGCAGTTCTTC.

The chain links TRBV19 to TRBJ1-1; tentative D call: TRBD1 (6 bases). This CDR3 is 15 amino acids long. V lost 7 bases, J lost 4 bases, and 19 bases lay in between. CDR1 and CDR2 (germline): LNHDA, SQIVND (reference sequence). The CDR3 is CASTTWGGAATEAFF. The CDR3 nucleotides read TGTGCCAGTACCACCTGGGGGGGGGCGGCCACTGAAGCTTTCTTT.

This clonotype was detected many times. This chain uses TRBV7-8 with TRBJ2-4; tentative D call: TRBD1 (5 bases). Trimming pared 4 bases from V and 5 bases from J, leaving 12 bases between. From germline, CDR1 is SGHVS and CDR2 FQNEAQ. CDR3 length: 14 residues. The CDR3, as DNA: TGTGCCAGCAGCTCACAACAGGCAGAAAACATTCAGTACTTC. It is translated as CASSSQQAENIQYF.

The rearrangement uses TRBV4-2 and TRBJ2-5; D not certain. The CDR3 length is 14 residues. Germline CDR1 LGHNA, CDR2 YNFKEQ. Trimming shortened V by 1 base and J by 3 bases, and 9 bases separated the two germline ends. Here the CDR3 DNA reads TGTGCCAGCAGCCAAGGAACCGCTAAAGAGACCCAGTACTTC. This translates into CASSQGTAKETQYF.

V is TRBV19 and J is TRBJ1-1, with 8 bases aligning to TRBD1. The V segment lost 5 bases and the J segment 4 bases; nucleotides outside the gene matches: 9. The CDR3 spans 15 residues. From germline, CDR1 is LNHDA and CDR2 SQIVND (reference sequence). CDR3 amino acids: CASSSHQGAGTEAFF. In nucleotides, the CDR3 is TGTGCCAGTAGTTCCCACCAGGGGGCAGGCACTGAAGCTTTCTTT.

This clonotype has only a few counts. The chain couples TRBV7-2 to TRBJ2-2, with 8 bases identical to TRBD2. After removal of 4 bases from V and 5 bases from J, the junction contained 9 bases not matched to a gene. Germline assignment: CDR1 SGHTA and CDR2 FQGNSA. This CDR3 is 16 amino acids long. CDR3 region: CASSSRDRGGTGELFF. CDR3 bases: TGTGCCAGCAGCTCTCGGGATCGGGGGGGGACCGGGGAGCTGTTTTTT.

In its sample, this clonotype was seen many times. The chain uses TRBV10-3 and TRBJ1-2; no definite D call. V gave up 4 bases and J gave up 0 bases, with 6 bases separating them. CDR1 is ENHRY and CDR2 is SYGVKD in the germline V gene. CDR3 length: 13 residues. This CDR3 is CAISVSPNYGYTF. CDR3 bases: TGTGCCATCAGTGTTTCGCCTAACTATGGCTACACCTTC.

Concerning this clonotype itself: It may be a read error: a sequence one base away is much more abundant. The chain has TRBV20-1 and TRBJ2-1, with no clear D. The CDR3 extends over 14 amino acids. Germline lookup yields CDR1 DFQATT and CDR2 SNEGSKA (reference sequence). CDR3 nucleotide sequence: TGCAGTGCTAGAGCGCTAGAATCCTACTATGAGCAGTTCTTC. Translating gives CSARALESYYEQFF.

This clonotype was detected many times. The chain carries TRBV7-9 and TRBJ2-1; 11 bases are a match to TRBD2. J gave up 5 bases and V 5 bases, and 8 bases lay outside the gene matches. The CDR3 is 16 residues long. In germline, CDR1 is SEHNR, CDR2 FQNEAQ (reference sequence). CDR3 loop: CASSPSGRTLHNEQFF. As DNA, the CDR3 is TGTGCCAGCAGCCCTAGCGGGAGGACTCTTCACAATGAGCAGTTCTTC.

This clonotype was seen at least ten times. The chain couples TRBV25-1 to TRBJ2-2; no definite D call. Deletions cut 3 bases from V and 4 bases from J, with 12 bases between. Per germline, CDR1 MGHDK and CDR2 SYGVNS. This CDR3 region has 15 residues. CDR3 sequence: CASSDRKEVTGELFF. CDR3 nucleotide sequence: TGTGCCAGCAGTGACCGTAAGGAAGTCACCGGGGAGCTGTTTTTT. Full variable domain (missing parts from reference TRBV25-1 and TRBJ2-2): EADIYQTPRYLVIGTGKKITLECSQTMGHDKMYWYQQDPGMELHLIHYSYGVNSTEKGDLSSESTVSRIRTEHFPLTLESARPSHTSQYLCASSDRKEVTGELFFGEGSRLTVL.

The chain has TRBV20-1 and TRBJ2-1; TRBD2 matches at 11 bases. The V segment lost 2 bases and the J segment 9 bases; nucleotides outside the gene matches: 12. Germline V gene sequence: CDR1 DFQATT, CDR2 SNEGSKA (reference sequence). This CDR3 region has 16 residues. The CDR3 bases are TGCAGTGCTAGATCCCCAACTAGCGGGAGAAGGGGTGAGCAGTTCTTC. Translated, it gives CSARSPTSGRRGEQFF.

J is TRBJ2-3 and V is TRBV28; perhaps TRBD2 as D (5 bases). Germline V gives CDR1 MDHEN, CDR2 SYDVKM. The CDR3 spans 12 residues. Between the trimmed V and J ends, which lost 10 bases and 4 bases, there was a span of 12 bases. The CDR3, as DNA: TGTGCCACCTCCCCCGGGGCAGATACGCAGTATTTT. Amino acids: CATSPGADTQYF.

This clonotype was counted between two and nine times. The chain has TRBV5-4 and TRBJ2-5; 8 positions agree with TRBD2. Trimming removed 4 bases from V and 4 bases from J; junction bases left unmatched: 6. Germline lookup yields CDR1 SGHNT and CDR2 YYREEE (reference sequence). The CDR3 runs to 14 residues. CDR3 residues: CASSVSGSRETQYF. The CDR3 nucleotides are TGTGCCAGCAGCGTCAGCGGGAGCAGAGAGACCCAGTACTTC.

This clonotype occurred many times. The rearrangement links TRBV13 to TRBJ1-2; TRBD1 agrees at 10 bases. The CDR3 runs to 17 residues. J lost 2 bases, V lost 4 bases, and 10 bases had no gene match. From germline, CDR1 is PRHDT and CDR2 FYEKMQ (reference sequence). The CDR3 nucleotides read TGTGCCAGCAGCTCCCCCCTCCAGACAGGGGGCAACTATGGCTACACCTTC. Encoded protein: CASSSPLQTGGNYGYTF.

This clonotype showed up many times. The chain uses TRBV28 and TRBJ1-6, with 7 positions matching TRBD1. With V trimmed by 2 bases and J by 9 bases, 7 bases remained unmatched. The germline V gene encodes CDR1 MDHEN and CDR2 SYDVKM. The CDR3 covers 15 residues. The CDR3, as DNA: TGTGCCAGCAGTTTACCCCCTGCAGGGGGTTCACCCCTCCACTTT. Its protein product is CASSLPPAGGSPLHF.

The J gene is TRBJ2-2, the V gene TRBV9; D may be TRBD2 (6 bases). Germline CDR1 and CDR2: SGDLS and YYNGEE. CDR3 length: 13 residues. V was clipped by 4 bases and J by 6 bases, with 10 bases between them. The CDR3 DNA follows: TGTGCCAGCAGCCTAGCGAGTTCCGGGGAGCTGTTTTTT. This encodes CASSLASSGELFF.

In its sample, this clonotype was seen many times. V and J are TRBV27 and TRBJ2-7; 7 nucleotides line up with TRBD2. The length of the CDR3 is 18 residues. CDR1 MNHEY and CDR2 SMNVEV come from the germline V gene (reference sequence). V lost 5 bases, J lost 3 bases, and 19 bases stayed unmatched. CDR3: CASSPFRRETIGFYEQYF. The CDR3 bases are TGTGCCAGCAGTCCTTTCCGGCGGGAGACTATTGGGTTCTACGAGCAGTACTTC.

This clonotype was counted at least ten times. The rearrangement joins TRBV6-1 to TRBJ2-1; possibly TRBD2 for D (5 bases). V was shortened by 6 bases and J by 5 bases, with 23 bases between the two germline ends. CDR3 length: 17 amino acids. Looked up from germline, CDR1 is MNHNS and CDR2 is SASEGT. This CDR3 is CASRRARGYEGNNEQFF. CDR3 sequence (DNA): TGTGCCAGCAGACGAGCACGCGGGTATGAGGGTAACAATGAGCAGTTCTTC.

This clonotype was seen ten or more times. The chain carries TRBV27 and TRBJ2-7; D could derive from TRBD1 or TRBD2 (5 bases each). V was clipped by 4 bases and J by 3 bases, with 16 bases between them. The CDR3 is made up of 15 amino acids. Germline CDR1 and CDR2: MNHEY and SMNVEV (reference sequence). CDR3 sequence (DNA): TGTGCCAGCAGTTCACTCGAGGGGTTCGGCTACGAGCAGTACTTC. Translated: CASSSLEGFGYEQYF.

This clonotype was seen at least ten times. The J gene is TRBJ2-2, the V gene TRBV19; a weak D match, TRBD2 (6 bases). The V gene's germline CDR1 is LNHDA and CDR2 SQIVND (reference sequence). The CDR3 is made up of 17 amino acids. Trimming removed 2 bases from V and 8 bases from J, with 21 bases in between. Written as DNA, the CDR3 is TGTGCCAGTAGTATATCCCCGGGAGTGGTCGTGAGTGGGGAGCTGTTTTTT. The encoded protein is CASSISPGVVVSGELFF. Variable domain in full (rest from reference TRBV19 and TRBJ2-2): DGGITQSPKYLFRKEGQNVTLSCEQNLNHDAMYWYRQDPGQGLRLIYYSQIVNDFQKGDIAEGYSVSREKKESFPLTVTSAQKNPTAFYLCASSISPGVVVSGELFFGEGSRLTVL.

This clonotype was counted at least ten times. Here the CDR3 reads CASSPGLAGGRETQYF. CDR3 nucleotides: TGTGCCAGCAGTCCCGGACTAGCGGGGGGGCGAGAGACCCAGTACTTC. This chain joins TRBV27 and TRBJ2-5, with 15 bases aligning to TRBD2. V dropped 5 bases and J dropped 4; count of bases not matched to a gene: 5. The CDR3 spans 16 residues. The germline V gene encodes CDR1 MNHEY and CDR2 SMNVEV (reference sequence).

The CDR3 DNA reads as TGTGCCAGTACCCCTGGACAGACCACAGATACGCAGTATTTT. This gives the protein CASTPGQTTDTQYF. The chain joins TRBV19 to TRBJ2-3; D is perhaps TRBD1 (6 bases). The CDR3 has 14 amino acids. V lost 7 bases and J lost 2, with 13 bases in between. CDR1 is LNHDA, CDR2 SQIVND, per germline (reference sequence). Full variable domain (missing parts from reference TRBV19 and TRBJ2-3): DGGITQSPKYLFRKEGQNVTLSCEQNLNHDAMYWYRQDPGQGLRLIYYSQIVNDFQKGDIAEGYSVSREKKESFPLTVTSAQKNPTAFYLCASTPGQTTDTQYFGPGTRLTVL.

This clonotype was picked up many times. The chain couples TRBV27 to TRBJ2-3; 9 positions match TRBD2. Germline CDR1 and CDR2: MNHEY and SMNVEV (reference sequence). V lost 5 bases to trimming and J lost 5 bases; unmatched junction nucleotides: 5. This CDR3 comprises 14 residues. CDR3 sequence reads: CASSHSGGVDTQYF. CDR3 nucleotide sequence: TGTGCCAGCAGTCATAGCGGGGGCGTAGATACGCAGTATTTT.

V and J are TRBV25-1 and TRBJ2-2; 8 bases match TRBD2. In germline, CDR1 is MGHDK, CDR2 SYGVNS. J lost 0 bases, V lost 7 bases, and 10 bases had no gene match. The CDR3 has 17 amino acids. This chain's CDR3 is CASIGSGGDANTGELFF. CDR3 sequence (DNA): TGTGCCAGCATAGGGAGCGGGGGTGATGCGAACACCGGGGAGCTGTTTTTT.